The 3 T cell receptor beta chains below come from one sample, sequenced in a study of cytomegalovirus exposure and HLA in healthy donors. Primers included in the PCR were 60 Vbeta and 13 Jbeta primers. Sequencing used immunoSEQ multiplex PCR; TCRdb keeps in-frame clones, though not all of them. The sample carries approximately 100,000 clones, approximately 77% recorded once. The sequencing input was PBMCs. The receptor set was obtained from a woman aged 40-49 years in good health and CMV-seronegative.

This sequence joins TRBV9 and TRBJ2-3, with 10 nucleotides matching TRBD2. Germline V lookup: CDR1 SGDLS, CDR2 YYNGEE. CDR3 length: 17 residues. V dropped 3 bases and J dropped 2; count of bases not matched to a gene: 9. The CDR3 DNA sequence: TGTGCCAGCAGCGGAACGCTAGCGGGGGCCTTCACAGATACGCAGTATTTT. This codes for CASSGTLAGAFTDTQYF. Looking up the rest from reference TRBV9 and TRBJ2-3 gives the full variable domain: DSGVTQTPKHLITATGQRVTLRCSPRSGDLSVYWYQQSLDQGLQFLIQYYNGEERAKGNILERFSAQQFPDLHSELNLSSLELGDSALYFCASSGTLAGAFTDTQYFGPGTRLTVL.

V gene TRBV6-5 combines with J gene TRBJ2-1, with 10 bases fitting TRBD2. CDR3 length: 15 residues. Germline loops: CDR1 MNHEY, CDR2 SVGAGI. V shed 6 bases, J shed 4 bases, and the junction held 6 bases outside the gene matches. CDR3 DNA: TGTGCCAGCAGGCCAGGGACTAGCGAGTACAATGAGCAGTTCTTC. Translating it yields CASRPGTSEYNEQFF.

The CDR3 here is CASSASRGLDGYTF. The CDR3 DNA is TGTGCCAGCAGTGCCAGCAGGGGGCTGGATGGCTACACCTTC. The J gene is TRBJ1-2, the V gene TRBV6-4; 8 nucleotides align to TRBD1. This CDR3 region has 14 residues. Germline lookup yields CDR1 MRHNA and CDR2 SNTAGT. Germline trimming cut 4 bases from V and 6 bases from J; bases unmatched to any gene: 7.